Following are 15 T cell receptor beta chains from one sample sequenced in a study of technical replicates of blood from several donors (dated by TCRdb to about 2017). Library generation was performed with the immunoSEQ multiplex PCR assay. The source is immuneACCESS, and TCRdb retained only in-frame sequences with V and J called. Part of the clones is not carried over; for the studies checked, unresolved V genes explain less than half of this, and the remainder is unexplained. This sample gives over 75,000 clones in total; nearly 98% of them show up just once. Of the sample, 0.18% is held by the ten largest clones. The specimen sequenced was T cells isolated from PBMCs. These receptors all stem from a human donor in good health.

CDR3 region: CASRGPGGLETQYF. The CDR3 nucleotides are TGTGCCAGCCGGGGCCCGGGGGGCCTAGAGACCCAGTACTTC. The chain employs TRBV28 and TRBJ2-5, with a weak D call TRBD2 (7 bases). CDR1 is MDHEN and CDR2 is SYDVKM in the germline V gene. The CDR3 covers 14 residues. Deletions cut 8 bases from V and 4 bases from J, with 17 bases between. Combining the CDR3 with reference TRBV28 and TRBJ2-5 gives the whole variable domain DVKVTQSSRYLVKRTGEKVFLECVQDMDHENMFWYRQDPGLGLRLIYFSYDVKMKEKGDIPEGYSVSREKKERFSLILESASTNQTSMYLCASRGPGGLETQYFGPGTRLLVL.

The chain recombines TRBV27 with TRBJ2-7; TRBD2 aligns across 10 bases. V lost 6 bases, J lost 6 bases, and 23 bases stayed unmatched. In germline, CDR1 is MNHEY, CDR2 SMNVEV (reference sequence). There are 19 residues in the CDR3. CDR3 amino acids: CASSLSRDRLEREGAEQYF. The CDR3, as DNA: TGTGCCAGCAGCCTAAGCCGGGACAGACTGGAGCGGGAGGGGGCCGAGCAGTACTTC.

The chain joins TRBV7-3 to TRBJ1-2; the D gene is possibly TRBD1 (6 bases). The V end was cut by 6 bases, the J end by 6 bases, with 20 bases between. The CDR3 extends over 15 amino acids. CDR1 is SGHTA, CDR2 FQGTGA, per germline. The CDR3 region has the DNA TGTGCCAGCAGACCAAATACAGGGCCCGGAGATGGCTACACCTTC. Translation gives CASRPNTGPGDGYTF.

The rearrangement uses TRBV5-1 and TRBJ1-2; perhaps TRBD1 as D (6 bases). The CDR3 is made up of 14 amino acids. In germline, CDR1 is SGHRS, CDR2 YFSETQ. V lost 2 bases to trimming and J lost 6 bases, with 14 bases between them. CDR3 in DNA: TGCGCCAGCAGCTTAGGGACAAAATATGATGGCTACACCTTC. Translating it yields CASSLGTKYDGYTF.

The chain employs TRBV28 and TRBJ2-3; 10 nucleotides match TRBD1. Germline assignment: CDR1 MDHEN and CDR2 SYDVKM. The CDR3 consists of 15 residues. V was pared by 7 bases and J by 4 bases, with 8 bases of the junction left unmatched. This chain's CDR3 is CASTFPGTGADTQYF. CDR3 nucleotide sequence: TGTGCCAGCACCTTTCCCGGGACAGGGGCAGATACGCAGTATTTT.

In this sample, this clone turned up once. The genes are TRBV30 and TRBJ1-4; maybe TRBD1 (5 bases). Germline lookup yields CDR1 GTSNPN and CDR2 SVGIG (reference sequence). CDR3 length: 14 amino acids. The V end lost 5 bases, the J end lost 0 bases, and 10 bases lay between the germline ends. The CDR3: CAWGDSATNEKLFF. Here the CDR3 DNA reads TGTGCCTGGGGAGACAGTGCAACTAATGAAAAACTGTTTTTT.

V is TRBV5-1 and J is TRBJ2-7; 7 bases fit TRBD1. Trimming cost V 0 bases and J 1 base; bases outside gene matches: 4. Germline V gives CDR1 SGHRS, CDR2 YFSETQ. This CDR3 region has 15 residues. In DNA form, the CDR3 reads TGCGCCAGCAGCTTGGGTGGGACAGTATCCTACGAGCAGTACTTC. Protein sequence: CASSLGGTVSYEQYF.

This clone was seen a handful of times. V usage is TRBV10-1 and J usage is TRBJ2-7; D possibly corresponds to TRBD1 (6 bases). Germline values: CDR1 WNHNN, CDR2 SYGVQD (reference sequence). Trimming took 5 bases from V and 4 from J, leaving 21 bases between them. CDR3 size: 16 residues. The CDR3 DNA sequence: TGCGCCAGCAGTTCCGGGACACAAGGGTCCTGGTACGAGCAGTACTTC. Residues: CASSSGTQGSWYEQYF.

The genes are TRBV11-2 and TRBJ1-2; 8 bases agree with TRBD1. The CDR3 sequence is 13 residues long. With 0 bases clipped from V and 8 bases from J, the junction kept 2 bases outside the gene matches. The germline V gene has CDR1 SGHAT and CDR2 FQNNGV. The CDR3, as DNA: TGTGCCAGCAGCTTAGACAGGGGGCGCGGCTACACCTTC. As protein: CASSLDRGRGYTF. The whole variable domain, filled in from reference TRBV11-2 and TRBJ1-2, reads EAGVAQSPRYKIIEKRQSVAFWCNPISGHATLYWYQQILGQGPKLLIQFQNNGVVDDSQLPKDRFSAERLKGVDSTLKIQPAKLEDSAVYLCASSLDRGRGYTFGSGTRLTVV.

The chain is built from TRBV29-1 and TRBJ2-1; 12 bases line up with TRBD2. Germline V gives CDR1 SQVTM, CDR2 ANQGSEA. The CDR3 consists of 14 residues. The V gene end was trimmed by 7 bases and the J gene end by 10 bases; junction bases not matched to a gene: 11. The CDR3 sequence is CSGMGTSGYNEQFF. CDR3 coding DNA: TGCAGCGGAATGGGGACTAGCGGGTATAACGAGCAGTTCTTC.

The CDR3 reads CASSPTGGHNTEAFF. In DNA form, the CDR3 reads TGTGCCAGCAGCCCAACAGGGGGCCATAACACTGAAGCTTTCTTT. V and J are TRBV5-4 and TRBJ1-1; 9 positions agree with TRBD1. With 4 bases clipped from V and 2 bases from J, the junction kept 6 bases outside the gene matches. The CDR3 has 15 amino acids. Germline CDR1 is SGHNT and CDR2 is YYREEE (reference sequence).

CDR3 DNA: TGTGCCAGCAGCTTGATGGGCAGGGGTGGAACTGAAGCTTTCTTT. Protein sequence: CASSLMGRGGTEAFF. J is TRBJ1-1 and V is TRBV5-8; D perhaps matches TRBD1 (6 bases). Germline V gene lookup returns CDR1 SGHTS and CDR2 YDEGEE. Trimming shortened V by 1 base and J by 5 bases, and 15 bases separated the two germline ends. The CDR3 is 15 residues long.

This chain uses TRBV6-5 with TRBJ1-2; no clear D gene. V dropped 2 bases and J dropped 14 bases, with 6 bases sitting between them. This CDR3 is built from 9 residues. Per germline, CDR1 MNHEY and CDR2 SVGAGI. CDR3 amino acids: CASSYPLTF. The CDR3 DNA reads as TGTGCCAGCAGTTACCCGTTGACCTTC.

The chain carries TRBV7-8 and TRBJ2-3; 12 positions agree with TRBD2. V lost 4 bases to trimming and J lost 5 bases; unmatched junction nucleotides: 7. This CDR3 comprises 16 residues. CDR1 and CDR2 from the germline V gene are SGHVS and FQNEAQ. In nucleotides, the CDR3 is TGTGCCAGCAGCTACCGACTAGCGGGGGCCATAGATACGCAGTATTTT. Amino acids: CASSYRLAGAIDTQYF.

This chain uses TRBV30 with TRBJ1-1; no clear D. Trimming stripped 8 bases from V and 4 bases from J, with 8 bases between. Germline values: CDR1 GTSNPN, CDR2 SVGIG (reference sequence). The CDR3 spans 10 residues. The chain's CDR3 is CAGLRTEAFF. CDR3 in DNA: TGTGCCGGGCTCCGCACTGAAGCTTTCTTT.